The 18 T cell receptor beta chains given below trace back to one sample, sequenced in a study of T cells in Graves' hyperthyroidism and ophthalmopathy. TCR beta CDR3 region amplification was performed from RNA transcripts. The HTBI primer set was used in a first-round RT-PCR of the TCR CDR3. A single record per CDR3 protein comes from TCRdb applying MiXCR to the multiplex PCR reads. The top ten hold approximately 8.4% of the sample, which has about 720,000 distinct CDR3 sequences, roughly 17% seen once. Sequencing used blood. The receptors were sampled from a young man with Graves' hyperthyroidism.

This clonotype was detected many times. V usage is TRBV12-3 or TRBV12-4 and J usage is TRBJ2-5; 10 bases fit TRBD2. This CDR3 is 15 amino acids long. V shed 5 bases and J 4 bases; nucleotides not matched to a gene: 7. CDR3 region: CASSIPTSGLETQYF. CDR3 bases: TGTGCCAGCAGTATACCGACTAGCGGGTTAGAGACCCAGTACTTC.

In this sample, this clonotype turned up many times. The chain is built from TRBV2 and TRBJ1-1; D remains ambiguous. Trimming left V 1 base short and J 0 bases short, with 6 bases between. The CDR3 extends over 14 amino acids. Germline CDR1 and CDR2: SNHLY and FYNNEI. This CDR3 reads CASSEVWVNTEAFF. In DNA, the CDR3 is TGTGCCAGCAGTGAAGTCTGGGTGAACACTGAAGCTTTCTTT.

This clonotype was observed many times. V usage is TRBV2 and J usage is TRBJ1-1; 8 positions match TRBD1. The CDR3 has 14 amino acids. V was pared by 0 bases and J by 5 bases, with 2 bases of the junction left unmatched. CDR1 is SNHLY and CDR2 is FYNNEI in the germline V gene. The CDR3 region is CASSEAQGATEAFF. The CDR3 coding sequence is TGTGCCAGCAGTGAAGCGCAGGGGGCGACTGAAGCTTTCTTT.

The rearrangement links TRBV10-3 to TRBJ2-1; 7 nucleotides agree with TRBD1. Germline assignment: CDR1 ENHRY and CDR2 SYGVKD. Trimming at V came to 6 bases and at J to 7 bases, leaving 9 bases not matched to a gene. The CDR3 extends over 14 amino acids. Here the CDR3 DNA reads TGTGCCATCAGCCGCGACAGGGCTCGAAATGAGCAGTTCTTC. Translating it yields CAISRDRARNEQFF.

This clonotype showed up just a few times. CDR3 bases: TGTGCCAGCAGTTTCTACCCTTCCCGCCCCTACGAGCAGTACTTC. Protein product: CASSFYPSRPYEQYF. The chain employs TRBV28 and TRBJ2-7; unclear D gene. The ends were cut back, 3 bases at V and 2 bases at J, with 14 bases in the middle. This CDR3 has 15 amino acids. CDR1 and CDR2 from the germline V gene are MDHEN and SYDVKM.

This clonotype was observed a few times. CDR3 in amino acids: CASSELVDSHYGYTF. In DNA form, the CDR3 reads TGTGCCAGCAGTGAATTAGTGGACAGCCACTATGGCTACACCTTC. The chain has TRBV25-1 and TRBJ1-2; possible D gene TRBD1, 6 bases. V was shortened by 1 base and J by 3 bases, with 12 bases between the two germline ends. CDR3 length equals 15 residues. Germline V gene sequence: CDR1 MGHDK, CDR2 SYGVNS.

The chain couples TRBV30 to TRBJ1-5; no firm D call. Per germline, CDR1 GTSNPN and CDR2 SVGIG (reference sequence). V lost 3 bases, J lost 4 bases, and 13 bases lay in between. CDR3 size: 14 residues. The DNA of the CDR3 is TGTGCCTGGAGGCTGGACGGGATTAATCAGCCCCAGCATTTT. This gives the protein CAWRLDGINQPQHF.

This clonotype turned up a few times. The V gene is TRBV30, the J gene TRBJ2-5; tentatively, D is TRBD2 (6 bases). CDR3 length: 12 residues. Germline loops: CDR1 GTSNPN, CDR2 SVGIG (reference sequence). This CDR3 reads CASEGGSKTQYF. Written as DNA, the CDR3 is TGTGCATCCGAAGGAGGGAGCAAGACCCAGTACTTC.

This clonotype was detected only a few times. This chain uses TRBV20-1 with TRBJ1-4; TRBD1 might be the D (5 bases). Trimming took 3 bases from V and 10 from J, leaving 24 bases between them. Germline-derived CDR1 and CDR2 are DFQATT and SNEGSKA (reference sequence). CDR3 length: 16 residues. The CDR3 is CSARGPRVGQFGKLFF. The CDR3 region has the DNA TGCAGTGCTAGGGGGCCTAGGGTTGGGCAATTTGGAAAACTGTTTTTT.

V gene TRBV6-5 combines with J gene TRBJ2-3; the D is unclear. The V gene lost 2 bases and the J gene lost 2 bases, with 14 bases spanning the gap. Germline V CDR1 and CDR2: MNHEY, SVGAGI. The CDR3 contains 16 residues. CDR3: CASSYDPPGFTDTQYF. Here the CDR3 DNA reads TGTGCCAGCAGTTACGACCCCCCAGGATTCACAGATACGCAGTATTTT.

This clonotype turned up a few times. The V and J genes are TRBV7-9 and TRBJ1-4, with a tentative D call TRBD1 (5 bases). This CDR3 has 13 residues. Germline-derived CDR1 and CDR2 are SEHNR and FQNEAQ (reference sequence). Trimming took off 3 bases at V and 8 bases at J, with 10 bases between the two ends. The CDR3 region has the DNA TGTGCCAGCAGCTTTACGACAGACGAAAAACTGTTTTTT. Its protein is CASSFTTDEKLFF.

On this clonotype itself: A read error may produce the germline difference seen at one junction end. V gene TRBV12-3 or TRBV12-4 combines with J gene TRBJ2-1, with TRBD2 matching over 10 bases. CDR3 length equals 15 residues. CDR3 bases: TGTGCCAGCAGTTCACTAGCGGGGATATACAGTGAGCAGTTCTTC. Protein product: CASSSLAGIYSEQFF.

In its sample, this clonotype was seen a few times. This chain links TRBV6-4 with TRBJ2-7; TRBD1 aligns across 7 bases. Per germline, CDR1 MRHNA and CDR2 SNTAGT. The length of the CDR3 is 15 residues. J lost 5 bases, V lost 3 bases, and 10 bases had no gene match. The chain's CDR3 is CASSDHRGVLNEQYF. The CDR3 DNA reads TGTGCCAGCAGTGATCACAGGGGTGTATTGAACGAGCAGTACTTC.

The chain carries TRBV12-3 or TRBV12-4 and TRBJ1-5, with a weak D call TRBD1 (5 bases). The ends were cut back, 5 bases at V and 3 bases at J, with 11 bases in the middle. This CDR3 is built from 14 residues. The CDR3 DNA reads as TGTGCCAGCAGTGGGGACGGCTTCAATCAGCCCCAGCATTTT. The encoded protein is CASSGDGFNQPQHF.

In its sample, this clonotype was seen a few times. V gene TRBV25-1 combines with J gene TRBJ1-1, with D perhaps TRBD1 (6 bases). V was cut by 5 bases and J by 6 bases, with 13 bases left in between. Germline assignment: CDR1 MGHDK and CDR2 SYGVNS. The CDR3 loop spans 13 amino acids. CDR3 sequence: CASSIQGLPEAFF. The CDR3 nucleotides are TGTGCCAGCAGTATACAGGGTCTGCCTGAAGCTTTCTTT.

As regards this clonotype: An end of the junction differs from the germline gene, which may be a read error. The chain combines TRBV20-1 with TRBJ1-5, with D unclear. Germline lookup yields CDR1 DFQATT and CDR2 SNEGSKA (reference sequence). This CDR3 comprises 13 residues. The CDR3 DNA reads as TGTGCCACCCCCCCAAATAGCAATCAGCCCCAGCATTTT. Translation gives CATPPNSNQPQHF.

This clonotype was detected only a few times. V gene TRBV12-5 combines with J gene TRBJ1-2, with TRBD1 as a possible D gene (6 bases). V was trimmed by 3 bases and J by 8 bases, leaving 13 bases between them. Germline CDR1 LGHNT, CDR2 FRNRAP. The CDR3 extends over 13 amino acids. The CDR3 DNA follows: TGTGCTAGTGGTTTAGAGGGGGTGGTAGGCTACACCTTC. Amino acids: CASGLEGVVGYTF.

This clonotype was counted between two and nine times. The chain employs TRBV29-1 and TRBJ2-2, with D perhaps matching TRBD2 (5 bases). CDR1 is SQVTM and CDR2 is ANQGSEA in the germline V gene. This CDR3 contains 14 residues. V lost 4 bases, J lost 0 bases, and 9 bases lay in between. The CDR3 sequence: CSVALDSNTGELFF. As DNA, the CDR3 is TGCAGCGTTGCCTTGGACTCGAACACCGGGGAGCTGTTTTTT.